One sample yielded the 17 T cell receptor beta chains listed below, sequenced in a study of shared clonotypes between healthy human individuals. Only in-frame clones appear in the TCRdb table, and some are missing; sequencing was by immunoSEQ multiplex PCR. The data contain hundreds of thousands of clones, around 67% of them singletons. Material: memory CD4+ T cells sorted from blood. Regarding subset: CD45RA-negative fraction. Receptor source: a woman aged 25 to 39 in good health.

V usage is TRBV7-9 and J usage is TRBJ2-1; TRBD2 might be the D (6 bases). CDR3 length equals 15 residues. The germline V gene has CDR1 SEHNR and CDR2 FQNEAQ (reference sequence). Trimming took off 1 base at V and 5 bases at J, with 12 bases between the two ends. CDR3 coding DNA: TGTGCCAGCAGCTTAGGTAGCGGAAGACACAATGAGCAGTTCTTC. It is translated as CASSLGSGRHNEQFF.

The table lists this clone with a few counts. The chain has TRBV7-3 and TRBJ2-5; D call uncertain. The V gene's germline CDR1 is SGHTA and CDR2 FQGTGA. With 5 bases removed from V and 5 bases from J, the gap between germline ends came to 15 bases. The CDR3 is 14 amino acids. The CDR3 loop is CASSPRRWGETQYF. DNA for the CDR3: TGTGCCAGCAGCCCGAGGCGATGGGGTGAGACCCAGTACTTC.

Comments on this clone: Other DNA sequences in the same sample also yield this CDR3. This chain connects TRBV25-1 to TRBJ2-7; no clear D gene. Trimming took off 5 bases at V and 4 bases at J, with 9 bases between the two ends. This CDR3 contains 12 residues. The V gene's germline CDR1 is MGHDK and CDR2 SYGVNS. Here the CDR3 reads CASSRVSYEQYF. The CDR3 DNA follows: TGTGCCAGCAGTCGGGTATCATACGAGCAGTACTTC.

CDR3 sequence: CASSLRSTGNTEAFF. CDR3 DNA: TGTGCCAGCAGCCTTCGGTCGACAGGGAACACTGAAGCTTTCTTT. V usage is TRBV6-5 and J usage is TRBJ1-1, with D maybe TRBD1 (6 bases). Germline values: CDR1 MNHEY, CDR2 SVGAGI. The V end was cut by 6 bases, the J end by 1 base, with 15 bases between. This CDR3 contains 15 residues.

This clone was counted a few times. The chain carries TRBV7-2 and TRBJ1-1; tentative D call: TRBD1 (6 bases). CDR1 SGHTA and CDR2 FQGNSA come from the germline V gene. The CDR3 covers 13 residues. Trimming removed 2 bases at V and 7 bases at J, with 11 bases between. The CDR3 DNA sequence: TGTGCCAGCAGCTTACAACGGGACATTGAAGCTTTCTTT. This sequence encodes CASSLQRDIEAFF.

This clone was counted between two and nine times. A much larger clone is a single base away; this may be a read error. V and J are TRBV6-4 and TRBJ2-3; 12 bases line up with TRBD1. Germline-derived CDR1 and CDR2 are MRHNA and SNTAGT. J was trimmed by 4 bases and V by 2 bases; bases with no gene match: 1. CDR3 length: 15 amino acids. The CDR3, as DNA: TGTGCCAGCAGTGACGGGACAGGGGGCGCAGATACGCAGTATTTT. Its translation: CASSDGTGGADTQYF.

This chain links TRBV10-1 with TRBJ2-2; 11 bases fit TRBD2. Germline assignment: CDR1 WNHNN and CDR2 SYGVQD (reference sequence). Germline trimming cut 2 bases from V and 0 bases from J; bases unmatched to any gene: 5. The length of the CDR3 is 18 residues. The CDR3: CASSESLLAGANTGELFF. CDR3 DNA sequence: TGCGCCAGCAGTGAGAGTTTACTAGCGGGAGCGAACACCGGGGAGCTGTTTTTT.

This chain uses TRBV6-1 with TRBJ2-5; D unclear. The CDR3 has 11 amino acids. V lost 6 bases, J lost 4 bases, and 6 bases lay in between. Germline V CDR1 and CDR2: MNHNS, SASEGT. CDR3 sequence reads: CASSYLETQYF. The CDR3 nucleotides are TGTGCCAGCAGCTATCTAGAGACCCAGTACTTC.

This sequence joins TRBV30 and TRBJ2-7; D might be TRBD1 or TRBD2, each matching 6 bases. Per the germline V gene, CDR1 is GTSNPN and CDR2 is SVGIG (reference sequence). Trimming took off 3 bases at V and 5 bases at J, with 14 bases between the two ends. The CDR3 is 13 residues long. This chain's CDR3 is CAWRVGGGHEQYF. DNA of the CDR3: TGTGCCTGGAGAGTAGGGGGAGGCCACGAGCAGTACTTC.

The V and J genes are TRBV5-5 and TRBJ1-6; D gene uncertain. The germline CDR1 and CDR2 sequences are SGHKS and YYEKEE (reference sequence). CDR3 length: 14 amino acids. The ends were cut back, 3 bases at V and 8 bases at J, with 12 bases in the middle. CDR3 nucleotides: TGTGCCAGCAGCTGGGAGGGCCGTGATTCACCCCTCCACTTT. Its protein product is CASSWEGRDSPLHF.

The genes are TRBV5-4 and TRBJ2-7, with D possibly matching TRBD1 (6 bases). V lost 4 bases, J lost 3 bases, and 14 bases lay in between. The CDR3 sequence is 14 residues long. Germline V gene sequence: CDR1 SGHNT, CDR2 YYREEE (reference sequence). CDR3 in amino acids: CASSPGQRDYEQYF. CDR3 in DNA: TGTGCCAGCAGCCCCGGACAGAGAGACTACGAGCAGTACTTC.

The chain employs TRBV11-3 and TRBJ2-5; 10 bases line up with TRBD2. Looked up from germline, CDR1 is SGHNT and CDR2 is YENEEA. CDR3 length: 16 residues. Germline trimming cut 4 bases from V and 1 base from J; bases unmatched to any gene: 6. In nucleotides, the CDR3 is TGTGCCAGCAGCTCGGGCGGGACTAGCGCCCAAGAGACCCAGTACTTC. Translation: CASSSGGTSAQETQYF.

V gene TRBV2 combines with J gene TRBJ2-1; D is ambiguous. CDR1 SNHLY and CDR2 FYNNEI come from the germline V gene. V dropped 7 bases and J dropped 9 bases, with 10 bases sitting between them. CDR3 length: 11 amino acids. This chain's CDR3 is CASMGSIEQFF. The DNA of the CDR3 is TGTGCCAGCATGGGGTCGATTGAGCAGTTCTTC.

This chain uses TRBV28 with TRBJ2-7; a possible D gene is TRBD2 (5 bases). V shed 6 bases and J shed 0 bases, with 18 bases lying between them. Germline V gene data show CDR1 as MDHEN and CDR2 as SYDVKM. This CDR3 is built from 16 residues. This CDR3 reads CASSSPSRGNSYEQYF. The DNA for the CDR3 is TGTGCCAGCAGCTCCCCAAGTCGAGGGAACTCCTACGAGCAGTACTTC.

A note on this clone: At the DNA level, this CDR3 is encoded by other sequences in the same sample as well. The CDR3 loop is CASSGTGGNQPQHF. The CDR3 coding sequence is TGTGCCAGCAGTGGTACAGGGGGGAATCAGCCCCAGCATTTT. The chain links TRBV2 to TRBJ1-5; TRBD1 aligns across 8 bases. Germline-derived CDR1 and CDR2 are SNHLY and FYNNEI. V lost 4 bases to trimming and J lost 4 bases; unmatched junction nucleotides: 3. This CDR3 spans 14 amino acids.

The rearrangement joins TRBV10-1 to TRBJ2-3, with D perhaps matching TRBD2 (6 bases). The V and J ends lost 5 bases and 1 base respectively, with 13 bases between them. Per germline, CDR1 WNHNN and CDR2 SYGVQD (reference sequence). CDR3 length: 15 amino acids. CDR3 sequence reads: CASSSRGGGTDTQYF. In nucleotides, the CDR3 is TGCGCCAGCAGTAGCCGCGGAGGGGGCACAGATACGCAGTATTTT.

The CDR3 bases are TGTGCCAGCAGTATCTCCGGGGCAGATACGCAGTATTTT. Translation: CASSISGADTQYF. The chain links TRBV28 to TRBJ2-3, with a weak D call TRBD2 (5 bases). This CDR3 spans 13 amino acids. Per germline, CDR1 MDHEN and CDR2 SYDVKM. Trimming took off 5 bases at V and 4 bases at J, with 10 bases between the two ends. The full variable domain, in which reference TRBV28 and TRBJ2-3 provide the parts outside the CDR3, is DVKVTQSSRYLVKRTGEKVFLECVQDMDHENMFWYRQDPGLGLRLIYFSYDVKMKEKGDIPEGYSVSREKKERFSLILESASTNQTSMYLCASSISGADTQYFGPGTRLTVL.